This T cell receptor beta chain comes out of a study of CD8 T cells in ankylosing spondylitis. In this sample, this clonotype turned up many times. The antigen is undetermined. Points from the study as a whole: Significant enrichment of disease-linked clones was reportedly seen in matched ankylosing spondylitis synovial fluid. One TCR beta motif, made up of eight or nine highly homologous variants, appeared characteristic of ankylosing spondylitis blood.

The CDR3 extends over 12 amino acids. Trimming took 11 bases from V and 6 from J; bases not matched to a gene: 10. The germline CDR1 and CDR2 sequences are ENHRY and SYGVKD. Each TCR beta library was made by quantitative 5'-RACE that incorporated molecular barcodes. Via MiXCR, TCRdb re-called the 5' RACE reads, giving one row per CDR3 protein. Among about 840,000 distinct CDR3 sequences listed, 12% were seen once. The specimen sequenced was blood, either unsorted or a sorted T cell fraction (not recorded which). The TCR comes from a male donor with ankylosing spondylitis. The chain employs TRBV10-3 and TRBJ2-7; 7 nucleotides align to TRBD2. The CDR3 DNA reads TGTGCCGTCCGGGACTATAATACCGAGCAGTACTTC. Its protein product is CAVRDYNTEQYF.